The 16 T cell receptor beta chains reported below all come from one sample, sequenced in a study of cytomegalovirus exposure and HLA in healthy donors. The PCR employed 60 Vbeta primers together with 13 Jbeta primers. The method was immunoSEQ multiplex PCR; TCRdb's version includes in-frame clones alone and lacks a portion of them. The repertoire holds more than 85,000 clones, with around 73% as singletons. Sequencing input: PBMCs. Every receptor here comes from a man in his forties or fifties in good health and CMV-seronegative.

The chain's CDR3 is CASRGGGRARTPLHF. The CDR3 DNA reads TGTGCCAGCAGGGGTGGTGGCAGGGCTAGGACACCCCTCCACTTT. The chain links TRBV28 to TRBJ1-6, with TRBD1 as a possible D gene (5 bases). Trimming pared 6 bases from V and 11 bases from J, leaving 20 bases between. Germline V gene data show CDR1 as MDHEN and CDR2 as SYDVKM. This CDR3 has 15 amino acids.

The gene calls are TRBV21-1 and TRBJ1-1; the DNA was not used to check the table's D call, TRBD1. TRBV21-1 is marked as a pseudogene. The length of the CDR3 is 15 residues. The CDR3 DNA follows: TGTGCCAGCAGCAAAGTGGTCAGGGCCGAGACTGAAGCTTTCTTT. This sequence encodes CASSKVVRAETEAFF.

This CDR3 reads CASSQGGTLRSYEQYF. The CDR3 bases are TGCGCCAGCAGCCAAGGAGGAACACTACGCTCGTACGAGCAGTACTTC. The chain couples TRBV4-1 to TRBJ2-7, with D uncertain. This CDR3 has 16 amino acids. The V end lost 1 base, the J end lost 4 bases, and 17 bases lay between the germline ends. The germline CDR1 and CDR2 sequences are MGHRA and YSYEKL.

The rearrangement uses TRBV27 and TRBJ2-5; no clear D gene. The J call is uncertain, as TRBJ2-7 better fits the DNA end. Germline V gives CDR1 MNHEY, CDR2 SMNVEV (reference sequence). This CDR3 has 14 amino acids. CDR3 sequence: CASSLSATTYEQYF. CDR3 DNA sequence: TGTGCCAGCAGTTTATCTGCCACCACCTACGAGCAGTACTTC.

The chain carries TRBV27 and TRBJ1-5, with D possibly being TRBD1 (5 bases). The V end was cut by 3 bases, the J end by 5 bases, with 8 bases between. The CDR3 totals 13 residues. Germline assignment: CDR1 MNHEY and CDR2 SMNVEV (reference sequence). In nucleotides, the CDR3 is TGTGCCAGCAGTTTCGGGGGGGATCAGCCCCAGCATTTT. It encodes CASSFGGDQPQHF.

The J gene is TRBJ2-5, the V gene TRBV19; maybe TRBD1 (6 bases). The CDR3 extends over 13 amino acids. V was clipped by 5 bases and J by 3 bases, with 10 bases between them. CDR1 and CDR2 (germline): LNHDA, SQIVND (reference sequence). DNA for the CDR3: TGTGCCAGTAGTGCCGGGACAAAAGAGACCCAGTACTTC. Protein sequence: CASSAGTKETQYF.

This clone has only a few counts. The chain joins TRBV4-3 to TRBJ2-3; 11 bases match TRBD2. The junction had 10 bases not matched to a gene; V was cut back by 2 bases and J by 6 bases. Germline V gene data show CDR1 as LGHNA and CDR2 as YSLEER. The CDR3 contains 17 residues. CDR3 sequence (DNA): TGCGCCAGCAGCCAATCCTCCTCTAGCGGGGGGCCGGATACGCAGTATTTT. Amino acid sequence: CASSQSSSSGGPDTQYF.

This clone was recorded only once. This chain joins TRBV4-2 and TRBJ2-7; weak D call: TRBD1 (6 bases). V shed 0 bases and J shed 3 bases, with 12 bases lying between them. There are 15 residues in the CDR3. CDR1 and CDR2 (germline): LGHNA, YNFKEQ. DNA of the CDR3: TGTGCCAGCAGCCAAGAGGGGGTAGGGGGCTACGAGCAGTACTTC. It yields the protein CASSQEGVGGYEQYF.

This chain uses TRBV6-5 with TRBJ2-1; D remains unclear. Deletions cut 0 bases from V and 8 bases from J, with 14 bases between. Per germline, CDR1 MNHEY and CDR2 SVGAGI. The CDR3 consists of 15 residues. CDR3 bases: TGTGCCAGCAGTTACTCGTGGAACTCGGCGGATGAGCAGTTCTTC. Translating gives CASSYSWNSADEQFF.

The rearrangement uses TRBV29-1 and TRBJ1-1, with 8 bases that match TRBD1. V dropped 7 bases and J dropped 4; count of bases not matched to a gene: 14. The germline V gene has CDR1 SQVTM and CDR2 ANQGSEA. The CDR3 is 15 amino acids. Written as DNA, the CDR3 is TGCAGCGGTAGGACTACAGGGGGTGTTGGCACTGAAGCTTTCTTT. Translated, it gives CSGRTTGGVGTEAFF.

CDR3 nucleotide sequence: TGTGCCAGCGCGCCCAGCGGAGGAAGCGGCTACACCTTC. Amino acid sequence: CASAPSGGSGYTF. V usage is TRBV7-9 and J usage is TRBJ1-2, with unresolved D. V lost 8 bases and J lost 8, with 18 bases in between. CDR1 is SEHNR and CDR2 is FQNEAQ in the germline V gene (reference sequence). The CDR3 contains 13 residues. Using reference TRBV7-9 and TRBJ1-2 for the parts outside the CDR3, the full variable domain is DTGVSQNPRHKITKRGQNVTFRCDPISEHNRLYWYRQTLGQGPEFLTYFQNEAQLEKSRLLSDRFSAERPKGSFSTLEIQRTEQGDSAMYLCASAPSGGSGYTFGSGTRLTVV.

J is TRBJ1-3 and V is TRBV19; D ambiguous. The CDR3 extends over 12 amino acids. Trimming removed 8 bases from V and 1 base from J, with 6 bases in between. CDR1 and CDR2 (germline): LNHDA, SQIVND (reference sequence). As DNA, the CDR3 is TGTGCCAGTCACAGATCTGGAAACACCATATATTTT. As protein: CASHRSGNTIYF.

The V and J genes are TRBV27 and TRBJ2-3, with 10 bases matching TRBD2. This CDR3 is built from 12 residues. The J segment lost 6 bases and the V segment lost 10 bases, leaving 4 bases of the junction unmatched. CDR1 is MNHEY and CDR2 is SMNVEV in the germline V gene (reference sequence). The CDR3 loop is CATGTSVDTQYF. The CDR3, as DNA: TGTGCCACCGGGACTAGCGTGGATACGCAGTATTTT.

The chain combines TRBV11-2 with TRBJ1-1; a possible D gene is TRBD1 (5 bases). V dropped 0 bases and J dropped 1 base, with 9 bases sitting between them. CDR1 is SGHAT and CDR2 is FQNNGV in the germline V gene. The CDR3 has 15 amino acids. The CDR3 DNA reads TGTGCCAGCAGCTTAGACAGGGTCGGGAACACTGAAGCTTTCTTT. Amino acids: CASSLDRVGNTEAFF.

This sequence joins TRBV7-3 and TRBJ1-2; 7 nucleotides agree with TRBD1. The V gene's germline CDR1 is SGHTA and CDR2 FQGTGA. This CDR3 contains 15 residues. The ends lost 0 bases at V and 4 bases at J; junction bases unmatched: 5. The CDR3, as DNA: TGTGCCAGCAGCTTAACAGGGGGCGTGGGCTATGGCTACACCTTC. As protein: CASSLTGGVGYGYTF. The full variable domain, its missing parts supplied by reference TRBV7-3 and TRBJ1-2, is GAGVSQTPSNKVTEKGKYVELRCDPISGHTALYWYRQSLGQGPEFLIYFQGTGAADDSGLPNDRFFAVRPEGSVSTLKIQRTERGDSAVYLCASSLTGGVGYGYTFGSGTRLTVV.

This chain links TRBV10-3 with TRBJ2-2, with 7 positions matching TRBD2. J lost 2 bases, V lost 6 bases, and 9 bases had no gene match. The CDR3 is 16 amino acids. CDR1 and CDR2 (germline): ENHRY, SYGVKD. DNA for the CDR3: TGTGCCATCAGCGACGGACTAGATATCAACACCGGGGAGCTGTTTTTT. Protein: CAISDGLDINTGELFF.